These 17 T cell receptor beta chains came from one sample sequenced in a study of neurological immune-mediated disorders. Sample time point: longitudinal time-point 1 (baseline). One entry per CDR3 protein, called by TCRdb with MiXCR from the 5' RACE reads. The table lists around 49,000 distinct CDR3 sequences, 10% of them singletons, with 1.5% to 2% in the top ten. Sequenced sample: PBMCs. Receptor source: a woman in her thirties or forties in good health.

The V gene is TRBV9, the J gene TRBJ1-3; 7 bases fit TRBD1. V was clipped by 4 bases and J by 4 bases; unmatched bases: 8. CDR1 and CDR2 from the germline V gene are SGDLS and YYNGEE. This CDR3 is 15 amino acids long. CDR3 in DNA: TGTGCCAGCAGCTCAAGTTCCAGGGGGGGAAACACCATATATTTT. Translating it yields CASSSSSRGGNTIYF.

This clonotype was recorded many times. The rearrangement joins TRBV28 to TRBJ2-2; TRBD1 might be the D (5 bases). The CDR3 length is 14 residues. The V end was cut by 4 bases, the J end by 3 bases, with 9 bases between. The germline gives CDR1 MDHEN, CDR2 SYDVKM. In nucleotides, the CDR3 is TGTGCCAGCAGTTCCCAGGGATACACCGGGGAGCTGTTTTTT. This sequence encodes CASSSQGYTGELFF.

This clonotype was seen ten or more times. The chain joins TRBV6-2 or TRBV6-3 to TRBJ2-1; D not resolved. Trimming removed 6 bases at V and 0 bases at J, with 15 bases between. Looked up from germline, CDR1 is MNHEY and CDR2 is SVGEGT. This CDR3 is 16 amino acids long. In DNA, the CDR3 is TGTGCCAGCAGCCAGACCACTCCCCTCTCCTACAATGAGCAGTTCTTC. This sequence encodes CASSQTTPLSYNEQFF.

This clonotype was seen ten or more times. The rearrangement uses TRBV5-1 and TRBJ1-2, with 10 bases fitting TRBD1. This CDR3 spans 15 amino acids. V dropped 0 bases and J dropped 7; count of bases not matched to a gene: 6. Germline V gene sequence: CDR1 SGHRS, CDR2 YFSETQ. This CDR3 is CASSLGVTGGSGYTF. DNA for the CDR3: TGCGCCAGCAGCTTGGGGGTGACAGGGGGCTCTGGCTACACCTTC.

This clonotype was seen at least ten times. CDR3 residues: CASSSSGALQETQYF. CDR3 bases: TGCGCCAGCAGCTCTTCAGGGGCCCTCCAAGAGACCCAGTACTTC. The chain combines TRBV5-1 with TRBJ2-5; perhaps TRBD1 as D (6 bases). Between the trimmed V and J ends, which lost 3 bases and 1 base, there was a span of 13 bases. CDR1 is SGHRS and CDR2 is YFSETQ in the germline V gene. The CDR3 runs 15 residues.

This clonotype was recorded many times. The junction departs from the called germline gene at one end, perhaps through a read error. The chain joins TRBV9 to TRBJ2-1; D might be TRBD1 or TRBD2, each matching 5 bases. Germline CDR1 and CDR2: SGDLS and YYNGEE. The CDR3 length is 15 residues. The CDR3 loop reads CVSGSGTSSYNEQFF. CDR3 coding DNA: TGTGTCAGCGGATCGGGGACGAGCTCCTACAATGAGCAGTTCTTC. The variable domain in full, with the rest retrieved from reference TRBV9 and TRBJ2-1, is DSGVTQTPKHLITATGQRVTLRCSPRSGDLSVYWYQQSLDQGLQFLIQYYNGEERAKGNILERFSAQQFPDLHSELNLSSLELGDSALYFCVSGSGTSSYNEQFFGPGTRLTVL.

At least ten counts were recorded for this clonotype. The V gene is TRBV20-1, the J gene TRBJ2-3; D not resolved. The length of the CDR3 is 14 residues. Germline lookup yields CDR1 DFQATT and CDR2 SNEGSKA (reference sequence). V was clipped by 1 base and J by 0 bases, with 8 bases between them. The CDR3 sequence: CSARVHSSTDTQYF. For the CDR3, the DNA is TGCAGTGCTAGAGTTCACAGCAGCACAGATACGCAGTATTTT.

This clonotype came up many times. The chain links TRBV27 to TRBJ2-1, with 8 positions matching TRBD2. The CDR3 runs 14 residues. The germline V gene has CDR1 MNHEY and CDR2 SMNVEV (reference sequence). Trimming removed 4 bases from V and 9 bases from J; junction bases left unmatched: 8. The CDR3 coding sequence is TGTGCCAGCAGTTCCCCCGGGGGGGCCAGTGAGCAGTTCTTC. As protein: CASSSPGGASEQFF.

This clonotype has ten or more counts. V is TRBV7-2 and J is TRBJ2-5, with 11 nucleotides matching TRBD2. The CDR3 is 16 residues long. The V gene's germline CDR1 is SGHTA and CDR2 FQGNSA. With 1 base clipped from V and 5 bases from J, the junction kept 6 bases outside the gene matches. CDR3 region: CASSLEYLAGGETQYF. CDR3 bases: TGTGCCAGCAGCTTAGAGTACCTAGCGGGAGGTGAGACCCAGTACTTC.

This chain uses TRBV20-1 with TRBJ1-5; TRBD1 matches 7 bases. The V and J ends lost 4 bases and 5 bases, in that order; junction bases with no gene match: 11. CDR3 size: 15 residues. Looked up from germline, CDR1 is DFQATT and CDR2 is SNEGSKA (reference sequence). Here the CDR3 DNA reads TGCAGTGCTACTCCGCCAGGGGGAACTTATCAGCCCCAGCATTTT. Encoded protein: CSATPPGGTYQPQHF.

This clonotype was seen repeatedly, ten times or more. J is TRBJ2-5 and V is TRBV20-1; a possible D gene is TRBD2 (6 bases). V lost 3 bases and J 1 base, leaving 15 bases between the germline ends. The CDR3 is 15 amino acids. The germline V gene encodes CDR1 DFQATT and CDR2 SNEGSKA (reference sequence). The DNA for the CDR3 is TGCAGTGCTAGGACAACTAGCATACTCCAAGAGACCCAGTACTTC. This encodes CSARTTSILQETQYF.

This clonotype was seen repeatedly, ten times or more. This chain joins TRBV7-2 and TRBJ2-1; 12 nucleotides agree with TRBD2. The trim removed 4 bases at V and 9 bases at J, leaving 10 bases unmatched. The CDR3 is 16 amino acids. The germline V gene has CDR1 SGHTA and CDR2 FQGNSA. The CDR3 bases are TGTGCCAGCAGCTCGGAGGTGTCTAGCGGGAGGGGTGAGCAGTTCTTC. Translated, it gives CASSSEVSSGRGEQFF.

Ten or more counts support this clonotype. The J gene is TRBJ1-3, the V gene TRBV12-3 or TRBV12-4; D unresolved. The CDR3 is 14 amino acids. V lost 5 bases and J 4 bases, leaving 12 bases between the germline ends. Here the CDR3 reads CASSPPYGGNTIYF. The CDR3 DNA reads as TGTGCCAGCAGTCCCCCTTATGGGGGAAACACCATATATTTT.

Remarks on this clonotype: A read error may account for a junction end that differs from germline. As DNA, the CDR3 is TGTGCCAGCAGCCCGGTCGAGAGGAAGACCAAGTACTTC. Translation: CASSPVERKTKYF. The chain combines TRBV3-1 with TRBJ2-5; no definite D call. The CDR3 extends over 13 amino acids. Germline values: CDR1 LGHDT, CDR2 YNNKEL (reference sequence).

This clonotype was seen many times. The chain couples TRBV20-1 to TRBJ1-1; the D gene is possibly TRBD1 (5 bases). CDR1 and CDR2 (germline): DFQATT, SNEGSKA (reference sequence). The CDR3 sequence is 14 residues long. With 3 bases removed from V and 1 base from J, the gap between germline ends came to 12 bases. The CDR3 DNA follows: TGCAGTGCTAGGGCCCGGGGGGGGAACACTGAAGCTTTCTTT. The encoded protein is CSARARGGNTEAFF.

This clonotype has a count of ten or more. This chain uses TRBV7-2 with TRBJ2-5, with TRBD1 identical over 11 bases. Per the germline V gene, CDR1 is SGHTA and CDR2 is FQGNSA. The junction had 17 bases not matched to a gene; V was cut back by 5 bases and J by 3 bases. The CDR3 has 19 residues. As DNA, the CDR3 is TGTGCCAGCAGCCACGGCGGGACAGGGGGTCATAGTCGAGAAGAGACCCAGTACTTC. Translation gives CASSHGGTGGHSREETQYF.

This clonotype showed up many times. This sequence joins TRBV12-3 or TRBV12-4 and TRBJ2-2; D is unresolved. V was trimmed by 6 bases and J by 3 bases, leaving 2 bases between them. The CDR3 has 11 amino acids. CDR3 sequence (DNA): TGTGCCAGCAGCTACACCGGGGAGCTGTTTTTT. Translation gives CASSYTGELFF.